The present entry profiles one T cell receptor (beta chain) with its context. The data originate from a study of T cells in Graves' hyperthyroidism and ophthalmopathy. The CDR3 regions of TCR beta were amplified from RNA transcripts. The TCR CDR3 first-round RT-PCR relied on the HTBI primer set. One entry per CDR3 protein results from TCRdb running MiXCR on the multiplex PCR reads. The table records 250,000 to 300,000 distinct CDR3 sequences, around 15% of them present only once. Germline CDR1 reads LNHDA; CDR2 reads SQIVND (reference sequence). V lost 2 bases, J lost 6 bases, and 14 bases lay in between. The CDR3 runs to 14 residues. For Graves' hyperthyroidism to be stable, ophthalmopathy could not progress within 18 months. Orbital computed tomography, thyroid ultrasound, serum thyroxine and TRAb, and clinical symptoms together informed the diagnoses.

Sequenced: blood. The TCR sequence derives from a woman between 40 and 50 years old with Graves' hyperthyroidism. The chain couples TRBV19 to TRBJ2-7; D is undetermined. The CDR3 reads CASSISAESAEQYF. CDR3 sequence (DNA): TGTGCCAGTAGTATATCGGCTGAGTCGGCCGAGCAGTACTTC.